Each of the 29 T cell receptor beta chains below was sequenced from the same sample in a study of blood T cell repertoires in COVID-19. Produced via immunoSEQ multiplex PCR; TCRdb's table is partial and in-frame only. The data contain roughly 150,000 clones, about 83% of them singletons. The material sequenced was peripheral blood. These receptors originate from a man aged 70 or older who had recovered from COVID-19.

The chain joins TRBV3-1 (or the pseudogene TRBV3-2) to TRBJ2-7, with D possibly TRBD1 on 6 matching bases. The V gene lost 1 base and the J gene lost 4 bases, with 14 bases spanning the gap. The germline V gene has CDR1 LGHDT and CDR2 YNNKEL (reference sequence). The CDR3 runs to 15 residues. CDR3 DNA: TGTGCCAGCAGCCAAGCCCTAGGGACATTTTACGAGCAGTACTTC. Residues: CASSQALGTFYEQYF.

CDR3 sequence reads: CASSTRDSGVTYNEQFF. The CDR3 DNA is TGTGCCAGCAGCACCCGGGACAGTGGGGTCACCTACAATGAGCAGTTCTTC. The rearrangement uses TRBV11-2 and TRBJ2-1, with 7 positions matching TRBD1. V lost 5 bases, J lost 2 bases, and 12 bases stayed unmatched. This CDR3 spans 17 amino acids. The germline CDR1 and CDR2 sequences are SGHAT and FQNNGV.

The gene calls are TRBV5-1 and TRBJ2-7, with a possible D match to TRBD2 (5 bases). The V and J ends lost 7 bases and 1 base respectively, with 18 bases between them. The CDR3 has 15 residues. Germline V lookup: CDR1 SGHRS, CDR2 YFSETQ. CDR3 nucleotides: TGCGCCAGCCGGCCTTTAGCGACGGTATCCTACGAGCAGTACTTC. Translated: CASRPLATVSYEQYF.

This clone was seen only once. This chain uses TRBV25-1 with TRBJ1-2; D may be TRBD1 (5 bases). In germline, CDR1 is MGHDK, CDR2 SYGVNS. With 3 bases removed from V and 4 bases from J, the gap between germline ends came to 9 bases. The CDR3 totals 13 residues. The CDR3 reads CASSDAGSYGYTF. DNA of the CDR3: TGTGCCAGCAGTGATGCAGGGTCCTATGGCTACACCTTC.

This clone was seen only a few times. The chain combines TRBV7-9 with TRBJ2-7; the match to TRBD1 covers 8 bases. The V segment lost 5 bases and the J segment 5 bases; nucleotides outside the gene matches: 2. From germline, CDR1 is SEHNR and CDR2 FQNEAQ (reference sequence). There are 12 residues in the CDR3. CDR3: CASSGQGNEQYF. As DNA, the CDR3 is TGTGCCAGCAGCGGACAGGGCAACGAGCAGTACTTC.

The count of this clone is one. V usage is TRBV11-2 and J usage is TRBJ2-3, with 7 bases that match TRBD1. This CDR3 is 17 amino acids long. The V and J ends lost 0 bases and 1 base, in that order; junction bases with no gene match: 7. CDR1 and CDR2 from the germline V gene are SGHAT and FQNNGV. CDR3 in amino acids: CASSLDIGTAGTDTQYF. CDR3 bases: TGTGCCAGCAGCTTAGATATTGGGACAGCGGGCACAGATACGCAGTATTTT.

This clone was counted once. This chain connects TRBV18 to TRBJ2-5; 14 bases line up with TRBD2. Trimming removed 3 bases from V and 4 bases from J; junction bases left unmatched: 7. Germline V CDR1 and CDR2: KGHSH, LQKENI. This CDR3 region has 17 residues. The CDR3 protein is CASSPPGLAGAGETQYF. In nucleotides, the CDR3 is TGTGCCAGCTCACCGCCGGGACTAGCGGGAGCTGGAGAGACCCAGTACTTC.

The V and J genes are TRBV5-1 and TRBJ2-3; 8 nucleotides align to TRBD1. The CDR3 loop spans 14 amino acids. Trimming cost V 7 bases and J 0 bases; bases outside gene matches: 4. Germline V CDR1 and CDR2: SGHRS, YFSETQ. As DNA, the CDR3 is TGCGCCAGCCGGGACAGGTCAAGCACAGATACGCAGTATTTT. Its protein product is CASRDRSSTDTQYF.

The CDR3 DNA is TGTGCCAGCAGCATCCCAGGGAAGAATGAGCAGTTCTTC. It codes for CASSIPGKNEQFF. V is TRBV5-4 and J is TRBJ2-1, with D possibly being TRBD1 (5 bases). CDR1 is SGHNT, CDR2 YYREEE, per germline (reference sequence). The CDR3 totals 13 residues. V gave up 4 bases and J gave up 7 bases, with 12 bases separating them.

This clone was found a few times. The chain joins TRBV28 to TRBJ2-4, with D perhaps TRBD2 (6 bases). The CDR3 runs 16 residues. Germline V gene sequence: CDR1 MDHEN, CDR2 SYDVKM. The ends were cut back, 1 base at V and 3 bases at J, with 13 bases in the middle. The CDR3, as DNA: TGTGCCAGCAGTTTATCTGGGGGGATGGTCAAAAACATTCAGTACTTC. Its translation is CASSLSGGMVKNIQYF. Full variable domain (outside the CDR3, taken from reference TRBV28 and TRBJ2-4): DVKVTQSSRYLVKRTGEKVFLECVQDMDHENMFWYRQDPGLGLRLIYFSYDVKMKEKGDIPEGYSVSREKKERFSLILESASTNQTSMYLCASSLSGGMVKNIQYFGAGTRLSVL.

The rearrangement links TRBV23-1 to TRBJ2-3; 8 bases match TRBD2. TRBV23-1 is given ORF status, its function remaining uncertain. The length of the CDR3 is 17 residues. Trimming took 4 bases from V and 1 from J; bases not matched to a gene: 10. The CDR3 nucleotides read TGCGCCAGCAGTCTGCCGAGAAGGGGACTAGGCACAGATACGCAGTATTTT. This encodes CASSLPRRGLGTDTQYF.

The J gene is TRBJ1-5, the V gene TRBV18; possibly TRBD1 for D (5 bases). The germline CDR1 and CDR2 sequences are KGHSH and LQKENI. The CDR3 spans 13 residues. Trimming pared 2 bases from V and 7 bases from J, leaving 9 bases between. The CDR3: CASSPGDSQPQHF. CDR3 in DNA: TGTGCCAGCTCACCAGGGGACTCGCAGCCCCAGCATTTT.

A note on this clone: The same CDR3 arises from other DNA sequences in this sample as well. The chain uses TRBV12-3 or TRBV12-4 and TRBJ2-2; D is uncertain. Deletions cut 6 bases from V and 1 base from J, with 6 bases between. The CDR3 is 13 amino acids. This CDR3 is CASSPGNTGELFF. In DNA, the CDR3 is TGTGCCAGCAGCCCCGGGAACACCGGGGAGCTGTTTTTT.

V usage is TRBV18 and J usage is TRBJ1-4, with D hard to call. This CDR3 contains 16 residues. CDR1 and CDR2 (germline): KGHSH, LQKENI. V was pared by 5 bases and J by 0 bases, with 13 bases between. The CDR3: CASSTTTVSTNEKLFF. DNA for the CDR3: TGTGCCAGCTCAACAACCACAGTATCAACTAATGAAAAACTGTTTTTT.

The chain recombines TRBV5-1 with TRBJ2-5; 10 bases agree with TRBD2. The junction had 1 base not matched to a gene; V was cut back by 0 bases and J by 5 bases. The CDR3 consists of 14 residues. The germline gives CDR1 SGHRS, CDR2 YFSETQ. The CDR3 spells CASSLASGSETQYF. In DNA, the CDR3 is TGCGCCAGCAGCTTGGCTAGCGGGAGTGAGACCCAGTACTTC.

This chain connects TRBV7-9 to TRBJ1-1; 8 bases align to TRBD1. Germline V lookup: CDR1 SEHNR, CDR2 FQNEAQ (reference sequence). J lost 5 bases, V lost 6 bases, and 8 bases had no gene match. There are 14 residues in the CDR3. The CDR3, as DNA: TGTGCCAGCAGGGACGGGACAGGAGGGACTGAAGCTTTCTTT. Translated, it gives CASRDGTGGTEAFF.

The chain joins TRBV3-1 (or the pseudogene TRBV3-2) to TRBJ1-4; 7 bases are a match to TRBD1. The CDR3 spans 14 residues. V lost 5 bases to trimming and J lost 5 bases; unmatched junction nucleotides: 5. Germline V gene sequence: CDR1 LGHDT, CDR2 YNNKEL (reference sequence). CDR3 residues: CASSFGQDNEKLFF. The CDR3 DNA reads TGTGCCAGCAGCTTCGGACAGGACAATGAAAAACTGTTTTTT.

The chain recombines TRBV9 with TRBJ2-1, with TRBD2 matching 10 bases. V trimming: 2 bases; J trimming: 8 bases; junction bases outside the gene matches: 7. From germline, CDR1 is SGDLS and CDR2 YYNGEE. CDR3 length: 15 residues. The CDR3: CASSVELAGDHEQFF. CDR3 DNA sequence: TGTGCCAGCAGCGTTGAGCTAGCGGGAGATCATGAGCAGTTCTTC.

This clone counts as medium-sized. The chain joins TRBV5-5 to TRBJ1-6, with D possibly matching TRBD1 (5 bases). This CDR3 spans 16 amino acids. V lost 0 bases, J lost 7 bases, and 14 bases lay in between. Germline V lookup: CDR1 SGHKS, CDR2 YYEKEE (reference sequence). The CDR3 bases are TGTGCCAGCAGCTTGGCCGCGGGACGGACCAATTCACCCCTCCACTTT. It is translated as CASSLAAGRTNSPLHF.

This clone was counted a single time. The gene calls are TRBV12-3 or TRBV12-4 and TRBJ2-7; 8 positions match TRBD1. V was pared by 8 bases and J by 2 bases, with 5 bases of the junction left unmatched. The CDR3 consists of 13 residues. CDR3 in amino acids: CASRTGHTYEQYF. The CDR3 DNA follows: TGTGCCAGCCGGACAGGGCACACCTACGAGCAGTACTTC.

The chain employs TRBV18 and TRBJ2-2, with 7 bases identical to TRBD2. CDR3 size: 19 residues. V lost 4 bases, J lost 0 bases, and 14 bases stayed unmatched. The germline CDR1 and CDR2 sequences are KGHSH and LQKENI. The CDR3 nucleotides are TGTGCCAGCTCACAGGTCGTAAGGAGCGGGACCGCGAACACCGGGGAGCTGTTTTTT. Amino acids: CASSQVVRSGTANTGELFF. The full variable domain, with the rest looked up from reference TRBV18 and TRBJ2-2, is NAGVMQNPRHLVRRRGQEARLRCSPMKGHSHVYWYRQLPEEGLKFMVYLQKENIIDESGMPKERFSAEFPKEGPSILRIQQVVRGDSAAYFCASSQVVRSGTANTGELFFGEGSRLTVL.

Worth noting for this clone: Other DNA sequences in the sample encode the same CDR3. The genes are TRBV6-5 and TRBJ2-7, with TRBD2 identical over 11 bases. Germline values: CDR1 MNHEY, CDR2 SVGAGI. V lost 3 bases, J lost 2 bases, and 6 bases stayed unmatched. This CDR3 is 16 amino acids long. The CDR3, as DNA: TGTGCCAGCAGTTATTCCGGGACTAGCGGAACCTACGAGCAGTACTTC. Amino acid sequence: CASSYSGTSGTYEQYF.

The rearrangement uses TRBV4-3 and TRBJ2-7, with D possibly being TRBD1 (6 bases). Germline values: CDR1 LGHNA, CDR2 YSLEER. The CDR3 contains 15 residues. V lost 0 bases to trimming and J lost 3 bases, with 12 bases between them. The DNA of the CDR3 is TGCGCCAGCAGCCAAGATAGTACAGGGAGCTACGAGCAGTACTTC. Its protein product is CASSQDSTGSYEQYF.

The rearrangement joins TRBV6-2 or TRBV6-3 to TRBJ1-2, with D perhaps matching TRBD1 (5 bases). The CDR3 contains 14 residues. The V end was cut by 6 bases, the J end by 4 bases, with 15 bases between. Germline values: CDR1 MNHEY, CDR2 SVGEGT. CDR3 sequence (DNA): TGTGCCAGCAGCTCACAAGGGGTCGGCTATGGCTACACCTTC. Protein product: CASSSQGVGYGYTF.

The chain carries TRBV7-9 and TRBJ2-7, with 9 bases identical to TRBD2. The germline V gene encodes CDR1 SEHNR and CDR2 FQNEAQ (reference sequence). V lost 5 bases, J lost 2 bases, and 16 bases stayed unmatched. The CDR3 sequence is 18 residues long. This chain's CDR3 is CASSLRPLLAGGTYEQYF. The CDR3 nucleotides are TGTGCCAGCAGCCTACGCCCCTTACTAGCGGGTGGAACCTACGAGCAGTACTTC.

The CDR3 loop is CASSPGTSGGTQYF. The CDR3 DNA sequence: TGTGCCAGCAGCCCCGGGACTAGCGGCGGTACGCAGTATTTT. V is TRBV7-3 and J is TRBJ2-3; 11 positions agree with TRBD2. Per germline, CDR1 SGHTA and CDR2 FQGTGA. With V trimmed by 5 bases and J by 8 bases, 6 bases remained unmatched. CDR3 length: 14 residues.

The chain couples TRBV11-2 to TRBJ2-7; D may be TRBD2 (6 bases). Trimming removed 2 bases from V and 3 bases from J, with 14 bases in between. Per the germline V gene, CDR1 is SGHAT and CDR2 is FQNNGV. The CDR3 consists of 15 residues. The CDR3 coding sequence is TGTGCCAGCAGCTTATTGGGGGGTCAGGGCTACGAGCAGTACTTC. The encoded protein is CASSLLGGQGYEQYF.

The rearrangement joins TRBV5-1 to TRBJ2-5; 8 bases are shared with TRBD2. With V trimmed by 3 bases and J by 5 bases, 3 bases remained unmatched. This CDR3 is 13 amino acids long. Germline CDR1 reads SGHRS; CDR2 reads YFSETQ. CDR3 sequence: CASSYGGRETQYF. The CDR3, as DNA: TGCGCCAGCAGCTATGGCGGGAGGGAGACCCAGTACTTC.

The V gene is TRBV7-9, the J gene TRBJ1-1; tentative D call: TRBD1 (6 bases). V was shortened by 5 bases and J by 5 bases, with 15 bases between the two germline ends. This CDR3 has 14 amino acids. CDR1 SEHNR and CDR2 FQNEAQ come from the germline V gene (reference sequence). CDR3 amino acids: CASSKQGEGTEAFF. The DNA of the CDR3 is TGTGCCAGCAGCAAACAGGGAGAAGGGACTGAAGCTTTCTTT.